Following are 16 T cell receptor beta chains from one sample sequenced in a study of neurological immune-mediated disorders. TCRdb reprocessed the 5' RACE reads with MiXCR, giving one entry per CDR3 protein. The data contain more than 45,000 distinct CDR3 sequences, 3% to 3.5% of them seen just once; the ten biggest clones take up 5.5% to 6%. The sample taken for sequencing was PBMCs. The source is a man in his forties with multiple sclerosis.

The table lists this clonotype with many counts. The rearrangement links TRBV7-2 to TRBJ2-7; D remains unclear. Trimming pared 0 bases from V and 0 bases from J, leaving 3 bases between. The CDR3 contains 13 residues. The germline gives CDR1 SGHTA, CDR2 FQGNSA. The CDR3 DNA reads TGTGCCAGCAGCTTAGCTAGCTCCTACGAGCAGTACTTC. This translates into CASSLASSYEQYF.

This clonotype was recorded at least ten times. The chain is built from TRBV5-1 and TRBJ2-5; 7 nucleotides match TRBD2. Germline loops: CDR1 SGHRS, CDR2 YFSETQ. The trim removed 4 bases at V and 10 bases at J, leaving 13 bases unmatched. The CDR3 length is 14 residues. The CDR3 loop is CASSPGTTTHDQYF. The CDR3 DNA is TGCGCCAGCAGCCCCGGGACTACCACTCACGACCAGTACTTC. The full variable domain, its missing parts supplied by reference TRBV5-1 and TRBJ2-5, is KAGVTQTPRYLIKTRGQQVTLSCSPISGHRSVSWYQQTPGQGLQFLFEYFSETQRNKGNFPGRFSGRQFSNSRSEMNVSTLELGDSALYLCASSPGTTTHDQYFGPGTRLLVL.

A few counts support this clonotype. The genes are TRBV2 and TRBJ2-6, with no clear D. The CDR3 covers 16 residues. Germline CDR1 is SNHLY and CDR2 is FYNNEI. The V end was cut by 3 bases, the J end by 1 base, with 10 bases between. The CDR3 is CASSDSVPSGANVLTF. As DNA, the CDR3 is TGTGCCAGCAGTGATTCTGTACCGTCTGGGGCCAACGTCCTGACTTTC. Looking up the rest from reference TRBV2 and TRBJ2-6 gives the full variable domain: EPEVTQTPSHQVTQMGQEVILRCVPISNHLYFYWYRQILGQKVEFLVSFYNNEISEKSEIFDDQFSVERPDGSNFTLKIRSTKLEDSAMYFCASSDSVPSGANVLTFGAGSRLTVL.

Ten or more counts support this clonotype. This chain joins TRBV20-1 and TRBJ2-1; 11 bases fit TRBD2. CDR1 is DFQATT, CDR2 SNEGSKA, per germline (reference sequence). CDR3 length equals 16 residues. V lost 3 bases, J lost 4 bases, and 8 bases stayed unmatched. CDR3 nucleotide sequence: TGCAGTGCTAGGTCTAGCGGGGGGCCACAATACAATGAGCAGTTCTTC. Translated, it gives CSARSSGGPQYNEQFF.

This clonotype was seen repeatedly, ten times or more. The CDR3 nucleotides read TGTGCCAGCTCACCACTCAAGAACACTGAAGCTTTCTTT. Encoded protein: CASSPLKNTEAFF. The chain joins TRBV18 to TRBJ1-1; D is uncertain. The germline V gene has CDR1 KGHSH and CDR2 LQKENI. This CDR3 is 13 amino acids long. V was trimmed by 1 base and J by 1 base, leaving 4 bases between them.

This clonotype has ten or more counts. The chain links TRBV24-1 to TRBJ2-2, with no clear D. This CDR3 comprises 15 residues. V was cut by 3 bases and J by 2 bases, with 9 bases left in between. CDR1 and CDR2 from the germline V gene are KGHDR and SFDVKD. CDR3: CATSDLVLNTGELFF. For the CDR3, the DNA is TGTGCCACCAGTGATCTGGTCCTTAACACCGGGGAGCTGTTTTTT.

This clonotype was detected many times. The J gene is TRBJ2-2, the V gene TRBV6-5, with 11 nucleotides matching TRBD2. From germline, CDR1 is MNHEY and CDR2 SVGAGI. The CDR3 loop spans 19 amino acids. Trimming took 4 bases from V and 2 from J; bases not matched to a gene: 12. The DNA for the CDR3 is TGTGCCAGCAGTTCCCCGATGGGTAGCGGGGGGGTTAACACCGGGGAGCTGTTTTTT. Amino acid sequence: CASSSPMGSGGVNTGELFF.

In its sample, this clonotype was seen many times. The chain is built from TRBV7-3 and TRBJ2-2; 8 nucleotides match TRBD1. Per germline, CDR1 SGHTA and CDR2 FQGTGA. J lost 7 bases, V lost 5 bases, and 6 bases had no gene match. This CDR3 comprises 14 residues. The CDR3 region is CASSQGAANGELFF. CDR3 sequence (DNA): TGTGCCAGCAGCCAGGGGGCGGCTAACGGGGAGCTGTTTTTT.

The rearrangement links TRBV30 to TRBJ2-3, with D maybe TRBD1 (5 bases). V lost 2 bases to trimming and J lost 2 bases, with 8 bases between them. CDR1 and CDR2 (germline): GTSNPN, SVGIG (reference sequence). The CDR3 consists of 13 residues. The CDR3: CAWSRGDTDTQYF. CDR3 nucleotides: TGTGCCTGGAGTAGGGGCGACACAGATACGCAGTATTTT.

This clonotype has only a few counts. This may be a read error: a much more frequent sequence differs by one nucleotide. This CDR3 reads CASRAQYEQYF. The CDR3 DNA is TGTGCCAGCAGAGCCCAGTACGAGCAGTACTTC. The V and J genes are TRBV7-2 and TRBJ2-7, with D uncertain. Germline V gene data show CDR1 as SGHTA and CDR2 as FQGNSA. V was clipped by 6 bases and J by 4 bases, with 7 bases between them. The length of the CDR3 is 11 residues.

This clonotype was observed many times. The chain joins TRBV20-1 to TRBJ1-1; the D gene is possibly TRBD1 (5 bases). Per the germline V gene, CDR1 is DFQATT and CDR2 is SNEGSKA (reference sequence). V was shortened by 5 bases and J by 3 bases, with 10 bases between the two germline ends. The CDR3 is made up of 12 amino acids. This CDR3 is CSARPRDTEAFF. CDR3 bases: TGCAGTGCTCGCCCCAGGGACACTGAAGCTTTCTTT.

At least ten counts were recorded for this clonotype. The chain couples TRBV20-1 to TRBJ2-7; possibly TRBD1 or TRBD2 for D (5 bases each). The CDR3 has 12 amino acids. The V and J ends lost 6 bases and 2 bases respectively, with 11 bases between them. Germline CDR1 reads DFQATT; CDR2 reads SNEGSKA (reference sequence). The CDR3: CSANRGPYEQYF. The CDR3, as DNA: TGCAGTGCGAATCGGGGCCCCTACGAGCAGTACTTC.

This clonotype was counted between two and nine times. The chain recombines TRBV6-1 with TRBJ2-1, with TRBD2 as a possible D gene (7 bases). Trimming stripped 7 bases from V and 1 base from J, with 14 bases between. The CDR3 sequence is 15 residues long. Germline values: CDR1 MNHNS, CDR2 SASEGT. The CDR3 reads CASIFGGPSYNEQFF. The CDR3 DNA is TGTGCCAGCATCTTCGGGGGGCCGTCCTACAATGAGCAGTTCTTC.

This clonotype has at least ten counts. This chain joins TRBV21-1 and TRBJ2-1; the table assigns TRBD2, which was not confirmed against the DNA. TRBV21-1 is noted as a pseudogene. This CDR3 spans 14 amino acids. DNA for the CDR3: TGTGCCAGCAGCAAAATCGAGGGAACGGATGAGCAGTTCTTC. Its protein product is CASSKIEGTDEQFF.

This clonotype appeared many times. The CDR3 bases are TGTGCCAGCAGTCAGTATACCGGGGAGCTGTTTTTT. Amino acids: CASSQYTGELFF. The rearrangement links TRBV6-6 to TRBJ2-2; unclear D gene. V lost 5 bases to trimming and J lost 5 bases, with 6 bases between them. The CDR3 runs 12 residues. The germline CDR1 and CDR2 sequences are MNHNY and SVGAGI (reference sequence).

This clonotype was detected ten times or more. This chain links TRBV12-3 or TRBV12-4 with TRBJ1-2; D is uncertain. V was shortened by 5 bases and J by 4 bases, with 8 bases between the two germline ends. CDR3 length: 12 residues. The CDR3 sequence: CASSTVGYGYTF. CDR3 coding DNA: TGTGCCAGCAGTACTGTGGGCTATGGCTACACCTTC.